The clone carrying this T cell receptor (beta chain) appeared a few times. A J-beta primer mix and a sample-barcoded 5' primer were used in a second PCR of about 7 to 11 cycles. One entry per CDR3 protein results from TCRdb running MiXCR on the 5' RACE reads. This sample has more than 1.4 million distinct CDR3 sequences, with 35% to 45% found just once. This sample was included in a study of blood T cells in healthy people across ages. This sequence originates from a woman younger than 30 in good health. Input material: blood.

The CDR3 sequence: CSARFGVPTGGAGQPQHF. The CDR3 DNA reads TGCAGTGCTAGATTTGGGGTCCCCACAGGGGGCGCAGGTCAGCCCCAGCATTTT. V and J are TRBV20-1 and TRBJ1-5; TRBD1 matches at 9 bases. J gave up 6 bases and V 2 bases, and 17 bases lay outside the gene matches. This CDR3 has 18 residues. Germline V CDR1 and CDR2: DFQATT, SNEGSKA (reference sequence).